The TCR beta chain described here comes from a study of beta chain features in type 1 diabetes. This clone was counted a few times. V lost 4 bases, J lost 7 bases, and 10 bases stayed unmatched. The CDR3 is 15 residues long. Per germline, CDR1 KGHSH and CDR2 LQKENI. Expressed TCRB transcripts got sequenced, as all isolated RNA was reverse transcribed. Libraries were prepared by immunoSEQ multiplex PCR; TCRdb keeps only in-frame clonotypes and omits some of them. The sample contains 250,000 to 350,000 clones, 11% of which appear only once. The sequence was collected from a woman in her 30s in good health. Sequences were obtained from naive CD4+ T cells from blood. The chain couples TRBV18 to TRBJ2-1; 7 bases line up with TRBD2. CDR3 in amino acids: CASSLPGRELNEQFF. In DNA, the CDR3 is TGTGCCAGCTCACTCCCTGGGCGGGAGTTAAATGAGCAGTTCTTC.